This passage covers 21 T cell receptor beta chains from one sample sequenced in a study of cytomegalovirus exposure and HLA in healthy donors. The PCR was carried out with 60 Vbeta primers and 13 Jbeta primers. Assay used: immunoSEQ multiplex PCR; TCRdb lists only in-frame clones, some missing. The data hold 90,000 or so clones, with approximately 80% observed a single time. Specimen: PBMCs. The receptors here all came from a man aged 30-40 years in good health and CMV-seropositive.

The chain carries TRBV5-1 and TRBJ2-6, with D possibly being TRBD2 (5 bases). The ends were cut back, 4 bases at V and 0 bases at J, with 17 bases in the middle. The CDR3 covers 18 residues. Germline CDR1 and CDR2: SGHRS and YFSETQ. CDR3 residues: CASSPPGGVASGANVLTF. The CDR3 DNA reads as TGCGCCAGCAGCCCCCCTGGAGGAGTTGCCTCTGGGGCCAACGTCCTGACTTTC.

The chain carries TRBV5-1 and TRBJ2-5; 9 bases agree with TRBD2. Trimming removed 4 bases from V and 5 bases from J; junction bases left unmatched: 6. The CDR3 has 14 amino acids. Germline V gene lookup returns CDR1 SGHRS and CDR2 YFSETQ. As DNA, the CDR3 is TGCGCCAGCAGCCCCGGGACTAGCTGGGAGACCCAGTACTTC. Its translation is CASSPGTSWETQYF.

V usage is TRBV5-8 and J usage is TRBJ2-7; no reliable D call. This CDR3 is built from 13 residues. Germline assignment: CDR1 SGHTS and CDR2 YDEGEE. The V and J ends lost 4 bases and 6 bases respectively, with 14 bases between them. The CDR3 nucleotides read TGTGCCAGCAGCCCCCGCGTCGTGGTCGAGCAGTACTTC. Translated: CASSPRVVVEQYF.

The rearrangement links TRBV6-5 to TRBJ2-7, with D possibly being TRBD2 (6 bases). Trimming removed 0 bases from V and 3 bases from J, with 12 bases in between. This CDR3 region has 15 residues. Germline assignment: CDR1 MNHEY and CDR2 SVGAGI. The CDR3 bases are TGTGCCAGCAGTTACTCGCCGGGAGTGAACTACGAGCAGTACTTC. Translation gives CASSYSPGVNYEQYF.

The chain recombines TRBV28 with TRBJ1-2; 10 positions match TRBD1. The ends lost 3 bases at V and 3 bases at J; junction bases unmatched: 4. Germline CDR1 is MDHEN and CDR2 is SYDVKM. The CDR3 totals 15 residues. The CDR3 DNA reads as TGTGCCAGCAGTTTCCCGACAGGGGGCTACTATGGCTACACCTTC. Amino acid sequence: CASSFPTGGYYGYTF.

This clone was detected only a few times. V usage is TRBV7-2 and J usage is TRBJ1-5; D may be TRBD1 (6 bases). Germline V gene sequence: CDR1 SGHTA, CDR2 FQGNSA. The CDR3 is 13 residues long. V dropped 5 bases and J dropped 5 bases, with 10 bases sitting between them. CDR3 sequence (DNA): TGTGCCAGCAGCCCCAGGGGAGATCAGCCCCAGCATTTT. This sequence encodes CASSPRGDQPQHF.

V usage is TRBV29-1 and J usage is TRBJ2-3; tentatively, D is TRBD1 (5 bases). CDR1 and CDR2 from the germline V gene are SQVTM and ANQGSEA. The CDR3 extends over 15 amino acids. The V gene lost 7 bases and the J gene lost 3 bases, with 20 bases spanning the gap. CDR3 protein: CSAEVWGDRTDTQYF. CDR3 nucleotides: TGCAGCGCCGAAGTCTGGGGCGATAGGACAGATACGCAGTATTTT.

V is TRBV2 and J is TRBJ2-7, with a tentative D call TRBD1 (5 bases). The better agreement between TRBJ2-1 and the DNA end casts doubt on the J call. The CDR3 spans 16 residues. CDR1 SNHLY and CDR2 FYNNEI come from the germline V gene. The CDR3 bases are TGTGCCAGCAGGGCGACAGTGCAGAGCTCCTACAATGAGCAGTTCTTC. Protein: CASRATVQSSYNEQFF.

The V call is TRBV29-1, the J call TRBJ2-2, with TRBD2 matching 7 bases. The CDR3 totals 15 residues. J lost 7 bases, V lost 7 bases, and 15 bases had no gene match. Germline CDR1 reads SQVTM; CDR2 reads ANQGSEA. The CDR3 sequence: CSALSGGGSFGELFF. The DNA for the CDR3 is TGCAGCGCCCTGTCCGGCGGGGGTTCATTCGGGGAGCTGTTTTTT.

V usage is TRBV5-4 and J usage is TRBJ2-1, with 10 positions matching TRBD2. Trimming at V came to 2 bases and at J to 1 base, leaving 12 bases not matched to a gene. Looked up from germline, CDR1 is SGHNT and CDR2 is YYREEE (reference sequence). The CDR3 is made up of 19 amino acids. The CDR3 here is CASSFPGLARIRSYNEQFF. The CDR3 coding sequence is TGTGCCAGCAGCTTTCCGGGACTAGCGCGTATCCGTTCCTACAATGAGCAGTTCTTC.

The chain is built from TRBV28 and TRBJ2-7; D possibly corresponds to TRBD2 (7 bases). Deletions cut 4 bases from V and 2 bases from J, with 30 bases between. CDR1 and CDR2 from the germline V gene are MDHEN and SYDVKM. CDR3 length: 20 residues. The CDR3 loop reads CASSSPDRMKMREHPYEQYF. The CDR3 nucleotides are TGTGCCAGCAGTTCTCCGGACAGAATGAAGATGCGGGAGCACCCCTACGAGCAGTACTTC.

The genes are TRBV28 and TRBJ2-7; 9 nucleotides align to TRBD1. The CDR3 consists of 14 residues. Germline V gene lookup returns CDR1 MDHEN and CDR2 SYDVKM. V dropped 6 bases and J dropped 3; count of bases not matched to a gene: 6. The CDR3 DNA sequence: TGTGCCAGCAGGGACAGGGGCCGAGACTACGAGCAGTACTTC. Protein product: CASRDRGRDYEQYF.

V and J are TRBV28 and TRBJ2-5, with 9 bases aligning to TRBD1. CDR1 and CDR2 (germline): MDHEN, SYDVKM. V was pared by 2 bases and J by 5 bases, with 6 bases of the junction left unmatched. This CDR3 contains 15 residues. CDR3 DNA sequence: TGTGCCAGCAGTTTAACAGGGGGCTTTGCGGAGACCCAGTACTTC. This translates into CASSLTGGFAETQYF.

The chain carries TRBV27 and TRBJ2-1; 12 positions match TRBD2. There are 17 residues in the CDR3. Trimming removed 1 base from V and 6 bases from J; junction bases left unmatched: 7. Germline assignment: CDR1 MNHEY and CDR2 SMNVEV (reference sequence). The CDR3 is CASSLYYASGRGNEQFF. The CDR3 DNA reads as TGTGCCAGCAGTTTATATTACGCTAGCGGGAGGGGCAATGAGCAGTTCTTC.

The rearrangement joins TRBV10-3 to TRBJ1-5; 8 positions agree with TRBD1. Per the germline V gene, CDR1 is ENHRY and CDR2 is SYGVKD. CDR3 length: 14 amino acids. After removal of 8 bases from V and 4 bases from J, the junction contained 7 bases not matched to a gene. The CDR3 DNA reads TGTGCCATCGGGGGACAGGAGGGTAATCAGCCCCAGCATTTT. Translating it yields CAIGGQEGNQPQHF.

The V gene is TRBV6-5, the J gene TRBJ2-3; tentatively, D is TRBD2 (5 bases). Germline assignment: CDR1 MNHEY and CDR2 SVGAGI. CDR3 length equals 11 residues. V was clipped by 8 bases and J by 6 bases, with 9 bases between them. The CDR3 here is CASLEGDTQYF. The CDR3 region has the DNA TGTGCCAGCCTTGAGGGCGATACGCAGTATTTT.

The V and J genes are TRBV9 and TRBJ2-7; D is unresolved. V was clipped by 0 bases and J by 0 bases, with 7 bases between them. Germline assignment: CDR1 SGDLS and CDR2 YYNGEE. The CDR3 contains 14 residues. The CDR3 DNA follows: TGTGCCAGCAGCGTAGAATACTACTCCTACGAGCAGTACTTC. This gives the protein CASSVEYYSYEQYF.

This clone was observed a handful of times. The V gene is TRBV18, the J gene TRBJ1-4; unclear D gene. V gave up 3 bases and J gave up 8 bases, with 10 bases separating them. CDR1 is KGHSH, CDR2 LQKENI, per germline. This CDR3 is built from 13 residues. The CDR3 coding sequence is TGTGCCAGCTCACCTTCAGGAGGGGAAAAACTGTTTTTT. As protein: CASSPSGGEKLFF.

CDR3 in amino acids: CASSLAVIAVSTDTQYF. For the CDR3, the DNA is TGCGCCAGCAGCTTGGCCGTTATAGCGGTATCCACAGATACGCAGTATTTT. This sequence joins TRBV5-1 and TRBJ2-3; weak D call: TRBD2 (6 bases). CDR3 length equals 17 residues. Trimming cost V 0 bases and J 2 bases, with 16 bases left between them. Germline assignment: CDR1 SGHRS and CDR2 YFSETQ. The variable domain in full, with the rest retrieved from reference TRBV5-1 and TRBJ2-3, is KAGVTQTPRYLIKTRGQQVTLSCSPISGHRSVSWYQQTPGQGLQFLFEYFSETQRNKGNFPGRFSGRQFSNSRSEMNVSTLELGDSALYLCASSLAVIAVSTDTQYFGPGTRLTVL.

V usage is TRBV5-1 and J usage is TRBJ2-7; 7 bases are a match to TRBD1. Germline V gives CDR1 SGHRS, CDR2 YFSETQ. CDR3 length: 15 residues. The junction had 7 bases not matched to a gene; V was cut back by 2 bases and J by 2 bases. The CDR3 loop reads CASSFPPGGTYEQYF. The CDR3, as DNA: TGCGCCAGCAGCTTTCCGCCAGGGGGAACCTACGAGCAGTACTTC.

This chain uses TRBV30 with TRBJ2-3; no reliable D call. Looked up from germline, CDR1 is GTSNPN and CDR2 is SVGIG (reference sequence). The CDR3 consists of 11 residues. Trimming cost V 4 bases and J 5 bases, with 7 bases left between them. CDR3 bases: TGTGCCTGGAAGCCGAGAGATACGCAGTATTTT. Protein: CAWKPRDTQYF.